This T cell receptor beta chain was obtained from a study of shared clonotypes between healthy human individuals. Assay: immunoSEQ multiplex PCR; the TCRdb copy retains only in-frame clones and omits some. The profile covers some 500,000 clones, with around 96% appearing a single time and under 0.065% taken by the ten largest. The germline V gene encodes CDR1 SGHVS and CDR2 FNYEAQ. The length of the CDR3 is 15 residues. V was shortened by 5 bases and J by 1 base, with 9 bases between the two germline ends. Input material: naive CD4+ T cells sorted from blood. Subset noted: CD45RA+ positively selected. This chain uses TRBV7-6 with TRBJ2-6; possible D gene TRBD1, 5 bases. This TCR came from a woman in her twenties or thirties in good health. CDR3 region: CASSPGQSGANVLTF. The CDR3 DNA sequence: TGTGCCAGCAGCCCAGGGCAATCTGGGGCCAACGTCCTGACTTTC.